The TCR beta chain under discussion was sequenced for a study of T cell responses to AZD1222 COVID-19 vaccine. Germline trimming cut 6 bases from V and 6 bases from J; bases unmatched to any gene: 11. The CDR3 consists of 15 residues. Germline V CDR1 and CDR2: LGHNA, YNFKEQ. A remark on this clone: Its antigen is not known.

General study results and limits: Clonal diversity may have been underestimated in mostly white British donors. Repertoire sampling occurred only after the peak T cell response. Just six AZD1222 recipients tested seropositive at baseline. The CD4 TCRs associated with vaccination extended across spike and predominated at 160-218 and 743-854.

Sequenced by immunoSEQ multiplex PCR; TCRdb stores in-frame clones only, minus some. Among tens of thousands of clones, 80% were seen once, and the ten largest hold around 48%. The chain joins TRBV4-2 to TRBJ2-3, with 8 bases matching TRBD2. Sequencing was performed on peripheral blood, taken 28 days after the second AZD1222 dose. This receptor was identified in an adult who received the AZD1222 COVID-19 vaccine. The CDR3 sequence is CASRGGAGVGDTQYF. The DNA for the CDR3 is TGTGCCAGCAGGGGAGGAGCGGGGGTCGGGGATACGCAGTATTTT.